This T cell receptor (beta chain) came from a study of identical twins. Findings of the study overall: Less excess twin sharing appeared in beta out-of-frame sequences.

The germline gives CDR1 MNHEY, CDR2 SMNVEV (reference sequence). This CDR3 is built from 13 residues. J gave up 8 bases and V 5 bases, and 8 bases lay outside the gene matches. TCRdb re-called the 5' RACE reads with MiXCR, one entry per CDR3 protein. The profile shows 600,000 to 800,000 distinct CDR3 sequences, roughly 20% of them singletons. This clonotype was seen more than once but under ten times. Antigen specificity is unknown. Healthy Caucasians, and only they, were the donors. In addition, the sample was reused for a study of T cells expressing NK-cell markers. Turning to that study: For several experiments, T cell sorting was restricted to the alpha-beta TCR population by means of an anti-gamma-delta TCR antibody. Of the CD8+ T cells in over five donors, roughly 1.0-7.5% belonged to dominant NKG2C+ clonotypes.

The V and J genes are TRBV27 and TRBJ1-2, with 7 bases that match TRBD1. This receptor was identified in a woman aged 18-29 years in good health. Sequenced: PBMCs. Here the CDR3 DNA reads TGTGCCAGCAGTCCGGGACAGTTGGGAGGCTACACCTTC. As protein: CASSPGQLGGYTF.